This T cell receptor (beta chain) was recorded in a study of T cells in Graves' hyperthyroidism and ophthalmopathy. Trimming took 3 bases from V and 8 from J; bases not matched to a gene: 3. This CDR3 region has 14 residues. CDR1 SNHLY and CDR2 FYNNEI come from the germline V gene. The PBMCs studied were ones that came from roughly 11 ml fresh peripheral blood. This clonotype occurred a few times. Its target is not known. General observations from the study: Expanded thyroid clonotypes (above 0.001) were mostly also found in blood.

TCR beta CDR3 region amplification was performed from RNA transcripts. With the HTBI primer set, the TCR CDR3 went through a first round of RT-PCR. TCRdb re-called the multiplex PCR reads with MiXCR, one entry per CDR3 protein. This repertoire shows 400,000 to 500,000 distinct CDR3 sequences, about 15% found once; its top ten account for about 12%. The gene calls are TRBV2 and TRBJ1-4; 10 nucleotides align to TRBD1. Sequencing was performed on blood. The receptor was isolated from a man between 18 and 29 years old with Graves' ophthalmopathy. In nucleotides, the CDR3 is TGTGCCAGCAGTGAGACAGGGGGCAAGGAAAAACTGTTTTTT. It codes for CASSETGGKEKLFF.